The sequence of this T cell receptor (beta chain) was determined in a study of control samples from healthy donors and cancer patients. V was pared by 5 bases and J by 5 bases, with 12 bases between. The length of the CDR3 is 13 residues. Germline V gene lookup returns CDR1 LNHDA and CDR2 SQIVND (reference sequence). Here immunoSEQ multiplex PCR was the method, and the copy in TCRdb shows in-frame clones only, minus some. The table records approximately 210,000 clones, over 80% of them present only once. J is TRBJ1-2 and V is TRBV19; D uncertain. Sequencing was carried out using blood. This clonotype was obtained from a man aged 25 to 40 in good health. CDR3 region: CASSVDGRYGYTF. The CDR3 nucleotides are TGTGCCAGTAGTGTTGACGGAAGGTATGGCTACACCTTC.